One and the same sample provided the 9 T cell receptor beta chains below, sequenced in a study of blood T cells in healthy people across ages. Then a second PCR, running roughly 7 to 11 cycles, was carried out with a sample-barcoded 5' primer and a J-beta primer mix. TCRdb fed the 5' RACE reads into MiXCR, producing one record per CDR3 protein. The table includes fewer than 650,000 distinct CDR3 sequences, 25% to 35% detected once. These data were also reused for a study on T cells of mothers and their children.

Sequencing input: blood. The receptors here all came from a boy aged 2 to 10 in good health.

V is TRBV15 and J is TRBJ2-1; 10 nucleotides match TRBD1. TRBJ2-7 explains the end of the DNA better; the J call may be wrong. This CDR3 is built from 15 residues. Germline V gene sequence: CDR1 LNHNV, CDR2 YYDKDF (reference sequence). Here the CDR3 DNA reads TGTGCCACCAGCAGAGATCGTGGGACAGGGGCCGAGCAGTACTTC. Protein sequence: CATSRDRGTGAEQYF.

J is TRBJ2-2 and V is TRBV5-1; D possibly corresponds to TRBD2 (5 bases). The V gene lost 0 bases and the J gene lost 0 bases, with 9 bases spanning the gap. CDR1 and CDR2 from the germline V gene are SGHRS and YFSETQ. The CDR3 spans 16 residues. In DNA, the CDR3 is TGCGCCAGCAGCTTGGCCGCCGGGGCGAACACCGGGGAGCTGTTTTTT. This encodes CASSLAAGANTGELFF.

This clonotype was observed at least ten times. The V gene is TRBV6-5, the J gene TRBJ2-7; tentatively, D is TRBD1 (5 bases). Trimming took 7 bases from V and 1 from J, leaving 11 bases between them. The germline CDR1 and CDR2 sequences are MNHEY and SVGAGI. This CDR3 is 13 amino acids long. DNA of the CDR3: TGTGCCAGCACCATGCAGGGATCCTACGAGCAGTACTTC. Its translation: CASTMQGSYEQYF.

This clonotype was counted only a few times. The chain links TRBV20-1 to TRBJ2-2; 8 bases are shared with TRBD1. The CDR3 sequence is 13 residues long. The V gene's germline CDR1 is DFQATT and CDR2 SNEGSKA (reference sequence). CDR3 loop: CSSWTGHTGELFF. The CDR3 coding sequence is TGCAGCAGTTGGACAGGGCACACCGGGGAGCTGTTTTTT.

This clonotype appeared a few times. CDR3 residues: CASRTGSTDTQYF. As DNA, the CDR3 is TGTGCCAGCAGGACCGGGTCCACAGATACGCAGTATTTT. The chain is built from TRBV6-6 and TRBJ2-3, with D unresolved. The V and J ends lost 6 bases and 2 bases respectively, with 9 bases between them. CDR3 size: 13 residues. CDR1 and CDR2 from the germline V gene are MNHNY and SVGAGI (reference sequence).

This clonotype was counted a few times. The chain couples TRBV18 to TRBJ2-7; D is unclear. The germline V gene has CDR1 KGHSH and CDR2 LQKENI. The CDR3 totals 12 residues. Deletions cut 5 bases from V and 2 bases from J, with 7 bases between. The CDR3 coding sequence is TGTGCCAGCTCAGCCCGGACCTACGAGCAGTACTTC. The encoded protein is CASSARTYEQYF.

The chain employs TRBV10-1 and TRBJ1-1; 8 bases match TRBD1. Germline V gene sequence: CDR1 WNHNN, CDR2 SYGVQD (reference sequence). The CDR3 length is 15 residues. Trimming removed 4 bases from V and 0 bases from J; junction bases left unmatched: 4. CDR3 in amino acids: CASSGDRGVNTEAFF. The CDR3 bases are TGCGCCAGCAGTGGAGACAGGGGTGTGAACACTGAAGCTTTCTTT.

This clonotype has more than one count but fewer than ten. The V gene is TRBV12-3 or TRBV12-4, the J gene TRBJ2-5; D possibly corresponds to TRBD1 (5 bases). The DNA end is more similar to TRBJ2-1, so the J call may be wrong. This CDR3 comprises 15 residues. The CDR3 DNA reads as TGTGCCAGCACCCTGGGGCAGAGCTCCTACAATGAGCAGTTCTTC. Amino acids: CASTLGQSSYNEQFF.

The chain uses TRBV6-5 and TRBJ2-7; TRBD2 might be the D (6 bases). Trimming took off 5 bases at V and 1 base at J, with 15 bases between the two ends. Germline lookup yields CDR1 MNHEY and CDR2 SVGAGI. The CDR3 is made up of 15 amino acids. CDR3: CASSPTVSGSYEQYF. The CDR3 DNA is TGTGCCAGCAGTCCCACCGTGAGCGGGTCCTACGAGCAGTACTTC.